The 22 T cell receptor beta chains below come from one sample, sequenced in a study of CD8 T cells in Susac syndrome (dated by TCRdb to the late 2010s). Library preparation employed the immunoSEQ multiplex PCR assay. RNA was extracted with the RNeasy kit and about 0.5 to 1 ug was reverse transcribed using random hexamers. The raw public data were reprocessed by TCRdb itself: fastp quality trimming at Q25, MiXCR clonotype calling, in-frame beta chains only. All rows with the same CDR3 protein become a single entry with the most common DNA and genes. The sample table contains fewer than 300,000 distinct CDR3 sequences; only one count was recorded for approximately 81% of them. Jointly, the top ten make up over 0.1% of the sample. The sequenced sample consisted of CD8+ T cells from PBMCs. The receptor source for this set is a human donor with multiple sclerosis.

This chain links TRBV20-1 with TRBJ2-5; TRBD2 is a possible D gene (6 bases). V lost 4 bases to trimming and J lost 4 bases, with 7 bases between them. The germline V gene encodes CDR1 DFQATT and CDR2 SNEGSKA (reference sequence). The CDR3 spans 11 residues. The CDR3 nucleotides read TGCAGTGCTACTAGCGTAGAGACCCAGTACTTC. This codes for CSATSVETQYF.

This sequence joins TRBV27 and TRBJ2-5; the D call may be TRBD1 or TRBD2 (6 bases each). Germline V gene lookup returns CDR1 MNHEY and CDR2 SMNVEV (reference sequence). The CDR3 is 14 amino acids. Trimming removed 7 bases from V and 4 bases from J, with 16 bases in between. CDR3 in amino acids: CASKASGGGETQYF. DNA for the CDR3: TGTGCCAGCAAGGCGTCCGGGGGCGGAGAGACCCAGTACTTC.

The rearrangement links TRBV7-2 to TRBJ2-1; D gene unclear. The germline CDR1 and CDR2 sequences are SGHTA and FQGNSA. The CDR3 has 14 amino acids. The V end was cut by 1 base, the J end by 7 bases, with 11 bases between. CDR3 in amino acids: CASSLERDLNEQFF. CDR3 coding DNA: TGTGCCAGCAGCTTAGAGCGAGACTTAAATGAGCAGTTCTTC.

V and J are TRBV10-3 and TRBJ1-6; D call uncertain. There are 13 residues in the CDR3. Trimming shortened V by 0 bases and J by 9 bases, and 6 bases separated the two germline ends. Germline values: CDR1 ENHRY, CDR2 SYGVKD. The DNA of the CDR3 is TGTGCCATCAGTGAGTCAGGGAGTTCACCCCTCCACTTT. It yields the protein CAISESGSSPLHF.

The chain combines TRBV9 with TRBJ1-5; D call uncertain. The CDR3 runs 13 residues. Germline lookup yields CDR1 SGDLS and CDR2 YYNGEE. The germline V and J ends were trimmed by 1 base and 6 bases, with 8 bases remaining between them. This chain's CDR3 is CASSVRPGQPQHF. The CDR3 DNA reads as TGTGCCAGCAGCGTAAGGCCCGGTCAGCCCCAGCATTTT.

This chain uses TRBV28 with TRBJ2-1; 8 nucleotides agree with TRBD2. This CDR3 comprises 13 residues. The V segment lost 7 bases and the J segment 3 bases; nucleotides outside the gene matches: 2. Germline V lookup: CDR1 MDHEN, CDR2 SYDVKM. The CDR3 DNA sequence: TGTGCCAGCACCGGGAGGGACTACAATGAGCAGTTCTTC. Residues: CASTGRDYNEQFF.

This clonotype was detected only a few times. The CDR3 loop is CASSESTSGDYEQYF. The CDR3 bases are TGTGCCAGCAGTGAGTCGACTAGCGGAGACTACGAGCAGTACTTC. The chain carries TRBV6-1 and TRBJ2-7, with TRBD2 matching over 9 bases. In germline, CDR1 is MNHNS, CDR2 SASEGT. There are 15 residues in the CDR3. J lost 3 bases, V lost 3 bases, and 6 bases had no gene match.

This sequence joins TRBV12-5 and TRBJ1-2; 10 positions agree with TRBD1. Looked up from germline, CDR1 is LGHNT and CDR2 is FRNRAP. Losses at the gene ends were 4 bases for V and 4 bases for J; bases not matched to a gene: 3. The CDR3 covers 14 residues. The chain's CDR3 is CASGSGTGVYGYTF. For the CDR3, the DNA is TGTGCTAGTGGTTCTGGGACAGGGGTCTATGGCTACACCTTC.

In its sample, this clonotype was seen a few times. This chain joins TRBV2 and TRBJ2-7; 8 bases are a match to TRBD2. Trimming cost V 3 bases and J 3 bases; bases outside gene matches: 7. The CDR3 consists of 15 residues. CDR1 and CDR2 (germline): SNHLY, FYNNEI. CDR3 protein: CASSESLAGLYEQYF. CDR3 DNA: TGTGCCAGCAGTGAGTCGCTAGCGGGCCTCTACGAGCAGTACTTC.

V is TRBV30 and J is TRBJ2-3; the match to TRBD2 covers 7 bases. After removal of 0 bases from V and 1 base from J, the junction contained 4 bases not matched to a gene. Germline V gives CDR1 GTSNPN, CDR2 SVGIG (reference sequence). This CDR3 has 15 residues. CDR3 residues: CAWSVYAGGTDTQYF. CDR3 coding DNA: TGTGCCTGGAGTGTTTATGCGGGGGGCACAGATACGCAGTATTTT.

The rearrangement uses TRBV13 and TRBJ2-3; 8 bases map to TRBD1. The V gene end was trimmed by 3 bases and the J gene end by 2 bases; junction bases not matched to a gene: 7. This CDR3 region has 16 residues. Germline V gene data show CDR1 as PRHDT and CDR2 as FYEKMQ (reference sequence). CDR3 in amino acids: CASSFPTGVDTDTQYF. CDR3 in DNA: TGTGCCAGCAGCTTCCCGACAGGGGTAGACACAGATACGCAGTATTTT.

This clonotype was recorded only once. The chain joins TRBV27 to TRBJ2-1; 8 bases align to TRBD2. The germline CDR1 and CDR2 sequences are MNHEY and SMNVEV (reference sequence). The CDR3 sequence is 16 residues long. With V trimmed by 3 bases and J by 8 bases, 12 bases remained unmatched. The DNA of the CDR3 is TGTGCCAGCAGTTTCCGCGCAGCGGGAGTGTATGATGAGCAGTTCTTC. It codes for CASSFRAAGVYDEQFF.

This clonotype came up a few times. V usage is TRBV11-2 and J usage is TRBJ1-2; 10 bases align to TRBD1. The CDR3 loop spans 14 amino acids. V dropped 5 bases and J dropped 7; count of bases not matched to a gene: 7. Germline V CDR1 and CDR2: SGHAT, FQNNGV. CDR3 in DNA: TGTGCCAGCAGCAGTCCCGGGACAGGGGTTGGCTACACCTTC. Translated, it gives CASSSPGTGVGYTF.

The genes are TRBV10-3 and TRBJ1-1, with D unresolved. This CDR3 comprises 12 residues. Germline V CDR1 and CDR2: ENHRY, SYGVKD. Trimming shortened V by 2 bases and J by 8 bases, and 9 bases separated the two germline ends. CDR3 sequence reads: CAISEARTEAFF. The CDR3 coding sequence is TGTGCCATCAGTGAGGCTAGAACAGAAGCTTTCTTT.

The V call is TRBV27, the J call TRBJ2-6; maybe TRBD2 (7 bases). This CDR3 spans 16 amino acids. V gave up 10 bases and J gave up 0 bases, with 16 bases separating them. Germline-derived CDR1 and CDR2 are MNHEY and SMNVEV (reference sequence). The CDR3 here is CATLDGGPSGANVLTF. DNA for the CDR3: TGTGCCACCCTGGACGGGGGGCCCTCTGGGGCCAACGTCCTGACTTTC. The full variable domain, completed using reference TRBV27 and TRBJ2-6, is EAQVTQNPRYLITVTGKKLTVTCSQNMNHEYMSWYRQDPGLGLRQIYYSMNVEVTDKGDVPEGYKVSRKEKRNFPLILESPSPNQTSLYFCATLDGGPSGANVLTFGAGSRLTVL.

A note on this clonotype: One end of the junction varies from germline; a read error may be responsible. The V call is TRBV29-1, the J call TRBJ2-7; D uncertain. This CDR3 region has 15 residues. Looked up from germline, CDR1 is SQVTM and CDR2 is ANQGSEA. The DNA for the CDR3 is TGCAGCGCTGGGGAAGGCCGCAGATACCCCTACGAGCAGTGCTTC. It translates to CSAGEGRRYPYEQCF.

The chain couples TRBV27 to TRBJ2-7; 10 nucleotides line up with TRBD1. Germline CDR1 MNHEY, CDR2 SMNVEV (reference sequence). V dropped 5 bases and J dropped 1; count of bases not matched to a gene: 5. The CDR3 totals 15 residues. The CDR3 loop is CASSPGQGGSYEQYF. CDR3 DNA sequence: TGTGCCAGCAGTCCCGGACAGGGGGGATCCTACGAGCAGTACTTC.

The chain is built from TRBV9 and TRBJ1-5; 8 bases are a match to TRBD1. This CDR3 region has 14 residues. CDR1 and CDR2 (germline): SGDLS, YYNGEE. Losses at the gene ends were 7 bases for V and 4 bases for J; bases not matched to a gene: 7. DNA for the CDR3: TGTGCCAGCTCTGCGGGACAGGCTAATCAGCCCCAGCATTTT. Its protein is CASSAGQANQPQHF.

The chain couples TRBV5-1 to TRBJ1-5; the D gene is possibly TRBD1 (6 bases). Germline V lookup: CDR1 SGHRS, CDR2 YFSETQ. The CDR3 runs to 15 residues. V lost 0 bases, J lost 7 bases, and 14 bases lay in between. The CDR3 DNA sequence: TGCGCCAGCAGCTTGGGTGGGGGCGCAAGGCAGCCCCAGCATTTT. It translates to CASSLGGGARQPQHF.

This clonotype was observed a few times. The chain is built from TRBV6-4 and TRBJ2-1, with 11 bases fitting TRBD2. The CDR3 totals 14 residues. After removal of 10 bases from V and 5 bases from J, the junction contained 7 bases not matched to a gene. Germline V lookup: CDR1 MRHNA, CDR2 SNTAGT. The CDR3 sequence is CATGTSGKNNEQFF. DNA for the CDR3: TGTGCCACCGGGACTAGCGGAAAAAACAATGAGCAGTTCTTC.

This CDR3 reads CASSQHTGELFF. As DNA, the CDR3 is TGCGCCAGCAGCCAACATACCGGGGAGCTGTTTTTT. The chain couples TRBV4-1 to TRBJ2-2; no firm D call. The CDR3 runs 12 residues. Looked up from germline, CDR1 is MGHRA and CDR2 is YSYEKL. The V gene lost 2 bases and the J gene lost 5 bases, with 3 bases spanning the gap.

The chain uses TRBV28 and TRBJ2-7; D assignment may be TRBD1 or TRBD2 (6 bases each). With 6 bases removed from V and 2 bases from J, the gap between germline ends came to 17 bases. The length of the CDR3 is 15 residues. CDR1 and CDR2 from the germline V gene are MDHEN and SYDVKM. Written as DNA, the CDR3 is TGTGCCAGCAGCTCAACAGGGAGGCCCACCTACGAGCAGTACTTC. It translates to CASSSTGRPTYEQYF.